One sample yielded the 27 T cell receptor beta chains listed below, sequenced in a study of shared clonotypes between healthy human individuals. Clones were sequenced by immunoSEQ multiplex PCR, and TCRdb holds only the in-frame ones, with some missing. The sample lists about 470,000 clones; roughly 83% were seen once. Material for sequencing was PBMCs. These receptors originate from a woman aged 40 to 50 in good health. Some clones in this sample may be carry-over from other donors' samples.

A note on this clone: A single base is all that separates this from a far larger clone, so a read error is likely. CDR3 in DNA: TGTGCCGGCAGTGCAGACGCCGGGGGGGTGTACGAGCAGTACTTC. The encoded protein is CAGSADAGGVYEQYF. This chain links TRBV6-1 with TRBJ2-7; 8 bases align to TRBD2. CDR1 MNHNS and CDR2 SASEGT come from the germline V gene. CDR3 length: 15 residues.

In its sample, this clone was seen a few times. The chain combines TRBV2 with TRBJ2-2, with a possible D match to TRBD1 (5 bases). V was pared by 10 bases and J by 7 bases, with 13 bases between. Per germline, CDR1 SNHLY and CDR2 FYNNEI. The CDR3 covers 12 residues. CDR3 coding DNA: TGTGCCACAGGACAAATTGTCGGGGAGCTGTTTTTT. It translates to CATGQIVGELFF.

A few counts support this clone. The V gene is TRBV15, the J gene TRBJ2-1; no definite D call. Trimming cost V 0 bases and J 4 bases, with 4 bases left between them. The CDR3 loop spans 13 amino acids. The germline V gene encodes CDR1 LNHNV and CDR2 YYDKDF (reference sequence). The DNA for the CDR3 is TGTGCCACCAGCAGAGATTCGTACAATGAGCAGTTCTTC. Protein: CATSRDSYNEQFF.

About this clone: This specimen includes other DNA sequences encoding the same CDR3. The rearrangement links TRBV5-1 to TRBJ1-1; D is unresolved. The CDR3 runs to 13 residues. Between the trimmed V and J ends, which lost 0 bases and 1 base, there was a span of 4 bases. Germline values: CDR1 SGHRS, CDR2 YFSETQ. The CDR3 reads CASSLGENTEAFF. The CDR3 nucleotides read TGCGCCAGCAGCTTGGGAGAGAACACTGAAGCTTTCTTT.

This chain links TRBV19 with TRBJ2-6; D is undetermined. Trimming stripped 5 bases from V and 9 bases from J, with 11 bases between. The CDR3 is made up of 13 amino acids. Germline V gene sequence: CDR1 LNHDA, CDR2 SQIVND (reference sequence). CDR3 sequence: CASSPQSHNVLTF. The DNA for the CDR3 is TGTGCCAGTAGTCCCCAGAGCCACAACGTCCTGACTTTC.

The chain uses TRBV27 and TRBJ1-1, with D perhaps matching TRBD1 (6 bases). CDR1 MNHEY and CDR2 SMNVEV come from the germline V gene (reference sequence). This CDR3 has 13 residues. The V gene lost 0 bases and the J gene lost 11 bases, with 13 bases spanning the gap. The CDR3, as DNA: TGTGCCAGCAGTTTATCGGGGGGCCTAGGCGCTTTCTTT. Protein product: CASSLSGGLGAFF.

This clone showed up just once. The chain is built from TRBV4-1 and TRBJ2-3, with D hard to call. The CDR3 runs to 16 residues. The germline V and J ends were trimmed by 0 bases and 2 bases, with 12 bases remaining between them. Germline-derived CDR1 and CDR2 are MGHRA and YSYEKL. CDR3 region: CASSQDPEVHTDTQYF. DNA for the CDR3: TGCGCCAGCAGCCAAGATCCTGAGGTGCACACAGATACGCAGTATTTT.

The chain employs TRBV5-4 and TRBJ2-7; the D call may be TRBD1 or TRBD2 (5 bases each). Between the trimmed V and J ends, which lost 3 bases and 3 bases, there was a span of 10 bases. The CDR3 is 13 residues long. Germline CDR1 reads SGHNT; CDR2 reads YYREEE (reference sequence). The CDR3 DNA follows: TGTGCCAGCAGCTCACAGGACTTCTACGAGCAGTACTTC. Protein product: CASSSQDFYEQYF.

The V and J genes are TRBV15 and TRBJ1-2; 10 bases match TRBD1. After removal of 4 bases from V and 3 bases from J, the junction contained 5 bases not matched to a gene. The length of the CDR3 is 15 residues. In germline, CDR1 is LNHNV, CDR2 YYDKDF (reference sequence). CDR3 DNA: TGTGCCACCAGCACAAGACAGGGGGCTTACTATGGCTACACCTTC. Amino acids: CATSTRQGAYYGYTF.

This clone was counted a single time. The chain joins TRBV6-4 to TRBJ2-5; 12 nucleotides match TRBD2. V gave up 4 bases and J gave up 5 bases; unmatched junction bases: 11. Germline assignment: CDR1 MRHNA and CDR2 SNTAGT. The CDR3 totals 17 residues. The CDR3 loop is CASSANGLAGPAETQYF. CDR3 sequence (DNA): TGTGCCAGCAGTGCCAACGGACTAGCGGGACCCGCGGAGACCCAGTACTTC.

This rearrangement joins TRBV11-2 to TRBJ2-1; maybe TRBD2 (6 bases). This CDR3 has 15 residues. Trimming pared 0 bases from V and 5 bases from J, leaving 11 bases between. The V gene's germline CDR1 is SGHAT and CDR2 FQNNGV. The CDR3, as DNA: TGTGCCAGCAGCTTAGATGGGCTAGCGAACAATGAGCAGTTCTTC. Translation: CASSLDGLANNEQFF. The whole variable domain, filled in from reference TRBV11-2 and TRBJ2-1, reads EAGVAQSPRYKIIEKRQSVAFWCNPISGHATLYWYQQILGQGPKLLIQFQNNGVVDDSQLPKDRFSAERLKGVDSTLKIQPAKLEDSAVYLCASSLDGLANNEQFFGPGTRLTVL.

CDR3: CASSFSSTDTQYF. The CDR3 DNA sequence: TGTGCCAGCAGTTTTTCTAGCACAGATACGCAGTATTTT. This rearrangement joins TRBV27 to TRBJ2-3; D is uncertain. CDR1 is MNHEY and CDR2 is SMNVEV in the germline V gene (reference sequence). The CDR3 runs to 13 residues. V was cut by 3 bases and J by 0 bases, with 4 bases left in between.

The J gene is TRBJ2-2, the V gene TRBV30; TRBD2 aligns across 7 bases. Trimming at V came to 0 bases and at J to 6 bases, leaving 7 bases not matched to a gene. Germline CDR1 reads GTSNPN; CDR2 reads SVGIG (reference sequence). CDR3 length equals 15 residues. CDR3 nucleotide sequence: TGTGCCTGGAGTGTACTAACGGGAGGCTCCGGGGAGCTGTTTTTT. This sequence encodes CAWSVLTGGSGELFF. The entire variable domain, with the rest obtained from reference TRBV30 and TRBJ2-2, is as follows: SQTIHQWPATLVQPVGSPLSLECTVEGTSNPNLYWYRQAAGRGLQLLFYSVGIGQISSEVPQNLSASRPQDRQFILSSKKLLLSDSGFYLCAWSVLTGGSGELFFGEGSRLTVL.

The chain carries TRBV7-6 and TRBJ1-1; D unresolved. Germline V CDR1 and CDR2: SGHVS, FNYEAQ. CDR3 size: 13 residues. The V end lost 5 bases, the J end lost 1 base, and 8 bases lay between the germline ends. Here the CDR3 DNA reads TGTGCCAGCAGCCAGGACCCGAACACTGAAGCTTTCTTT. Its translation is CASSQDPNTEAFF.

The chain employs TRBV2 and TRBJ2-7; 8 nucleotides align to TRBD2. V trimming: 8 bases; J trimming: 3 bases; junction bases outside the gene matches: 3. Germline assignment: CDR1 SNHLY and CDR2 FYNNEI. The CDR3 runs 12 residues. This CDR3 is CASRTSSYEQYF. For the CDR3, the DNA is TGTGCCAGCCGGACTAGCAGCTACGAGCAGTACTTC.

This rearrangement joins TRBV6-1 to TRBJ2-5; unclear D gene. Trimming removed 3 bases at V and 5 bases at J, with 10 bases between. Germline CDR1 MNHNS, CDR2 SASEGT. CDR3 length equals 13 residues. The chain's CDR3 is CASSDRLGETQYF. CDR3 DNA sequence: TGTGCCAGCAGTGATAGGTTGGGGGAGACCCAGTACTTC.

This chain uses TRBV28 with TRBJ1-5, with D unresolved. V shed 5 bases and J shed 7 bases, with 15 bases lying between them. CDR1 and CDR2 (germline): MDHEN, SYDVKM. This CDR3 is built from 14 residues. CDR3 amino acids: CASSPRVGIQPQHF. The CDR3 DNA sequence: TGTGCCAGCAGTCCCCGGGTTGGTATCCAGCCCCAGCATTTT. The whole variable domain, filled in from reference TRBV28 and TRBJ1-5, reads DVKVTQSSRYLVKRTGEKVFLECVQDMDHENMFWYRQDPGLGLRLIYFSYDVKMKEKGDIPEGYSVSREKKERFSLILESASTNQTSMYLCASSPRVGIQPQHFGDGTRLSIL.

This rearrangement joins TRBV9 to TRBJ2-7, with 10 bases fitting TRBD2. This CDR3 comprises 15 residues. Germline CDR1 reads SGDLS; CDR2 reads YYNGEE. V dropped 4 bases and J dropped 4; count of bases not matched to a gene: 8. CDR3 nucleotides: TGTGCCAGCAGCCCCAGGGAGCGGGAGGGATACGAGCAGTACTTC. Translating gives CASSPREREGYEQYF.

This clone was observed once. For the CDR3, the DNA is TGTGCCAGCATAGAGACGGGGACCTACAATGAGCAGTTCTTC. Amino acid sequence: CASIETGTYNEQFF. The rearrangement links TRBV28 to TRBJ2-1, with D possibly being TRBD2 (5 bases). V gave up 7 bases and J gave up 2 bases, with 12 bases separating them. Germline-derived CDR1 and CDR2 are MDHEN and SYDVKM. The CDR3 contains 14 residues.

This clone is a singleton in its sample. The J gene is TRBJ2-7, the V gene TRBV9; D is unresolved. This CDR3 contains 14 residues. Germline loops: CDR1 SGDLS, CDR2 YYNGEE. Between the trimmed V and J ends, which lost 0 bases and 0 bases, there was a span of 7 bases. The CDR3, as DNA: TGTGCCAGCAGCGTAGGTCGGATCTCCTACGAGCAGTACTTC. It translates to CASSVGRISYEQYF.

This clone came up a few times. The chain links TRBV28 to TRBJ1-1; possible D gene TRBD1, 5 bases. Trimming cost V 0 bases and J 8 bases, with 10 bases left between them. The CDR3 extends over 13 amino acids. From germline, CDR1 is MDHEN and CDR2 SYDVKM. CDR3 protein: CASSLWTELEAFF. CDR3 DNA: TGTGCCAGCAGTTTATGGACAGAACTCGAAGCTTTCTTT.

The rearrangement uses TRBV10-3 and TRBJ1-1, with 8 positions matching TRBD1. After removal of 2 bases from V and 7 bases from J, the junction contained 3 bases not matched to a gene. Per the germline V gene, CDR1 is ENHRY and CDR2 is SYGVKD. The CDR3 runs 13 residues. CDR3: CAISENGQGEAFF. As DNA, the CDR3 is TGTGCCATCAGTGAGAATGGACAGGGTGAAGCTTTCTTT.

V and J are TRBV27 and TRBJ2-5; D call uncertain. Germline V CDR1 and CDR2: MNHEY, SMNVEV (reference sequence). The V end was cut by 2 bases, the J end by 4 bases, with 8 bases between. The CDR3 has 13 amino acids. The CDR3 sequence: CASSLGSPETQYF. The CDR3 DNA sequence: TGTGCCAGCAGTTTAGGATCCCCAGAGACCCAGTACTTC.

This chain uses TRBV7-8 with TRBJ1-1, with D possibly matching TRBD1 (6 bases). With 2 bases removed from V and 1 base from J, the gap between germline ends came to 14 bases. The CDR3 is 16 residues long. Germline V gene lookup returns CDR1 SGHVS and CDR2 FQNEAQ. CDR3 protein: CASSLRGAGWNTEAFF. The CDR3 DNA follows: TGTGCCAGCAGCTTAAGGGGGGCCGGGTGGAACACTGAAGCTTTCTTT.

J is TRBJ1-5 and V is TRBV30; a possible D gene is TRBD1 (5 bases). The germline V gene encodes CDR1 GTSNPN and CDR2 SVGIG (reference sequence). Trimming shortened V by 0 bases and J by 5 bases, and 8 bases separated the two germline ends. This CDR3 has 13 residues. The DNA for the CDR3 is TGTGCCTGGAGTGTGGAGGGGTATCAGCCCCAGCATTTT. Its protein is CAWSVEGYQPQHF.

The CDR3 spells CASSSESRGWETQYF. CDR3 nucleotide sequence: TGTGCCAGCAGTTCCGAGAGCAGGGGGTGGGAGACCCAGTACTTC. V and J are TRBV27 and TRBJ2-5; 7 nucleotides align to TRBD1. V gave up 4 bases and J gave up 5 bases; unmatched junction bases: 10. CDR1 and CDR2 (germline): MNHEY, SMNVEV (reference sequence). The CDR3 runs to 15 residues.

This clone was counted between two and nine times. The chain carries TRBV7-3 and TRBJ2-2; 7 bases line up with TRBD1. The CDR3 is 14 amino acids. After removal of 5 bases from V and 4 bases from J, the junction contained 4 bases not matched to a gene. Per the germline V gene, CDR1 is SGHTA and CDR2 is FQGTGA. The CDR3 protein is CASSPTGTTGELFF. As DNA, the CDR3 is TGTGCCAGCAGCCCGACAGGGACCACCGGGGAGCTGTTTTTT.